One and the same sample provided the 25 T cell receptor beta chains below, sequenced in a study of sequential checkpoint blockade in melanoma. Sample treatment: randomized to nivolumab then ipilimumab (arm A) or the reverse (arm B). This table comes from immunoSEQ multiplex PCR, and its TCRdb copy is limited to in-frame clones, with some not included. The table has 20,000 to 25,000 clones, roughly 80% seen once. The material was CD8+ T cells sorted from blood (inferred from file names), obtained from a patient given nivolumab and ipilimumab in sequence. The receptors stem from a human donor with melanoma.

The genes are TRBV6-1 and TRBJ1-1, with TRBD1 identical over 8 bases. V was clipped by 4 bases and J by 4 bases; unmatched bases: 8. The CDR3 covers 15 residues. Germline lookup yields CDR1 MNHNS and CDR2 SASEGT. Here the CDR3 DNA reads TGTGCCAGCAGTGCCTGGACAGGGTTAAGCACTGAAGCTTTCTTT. It yields the protein CASSAWTGLSTEAFF.

This clone turned up a few times. The chain recombines TRBV19 with TRBJ1-1; TRBD1 aligns across 8 bases. In germline, CDR1 is LNHDA, CDR2 SQIVND (reference sequence). CDR3 length: 18 residues. V lost 4 bases, J lost 2 bases, and 15 bases stayed unmatched. The CDR3 DNA is TGTGCCAGTAGTACAGCCCGACGTCAGGGGGCATCAAACACTGAAGCTTTCTTT. Protein sequence: CASSTARRQGASNTEAFF.

The chain links TRBV9 to TRBJ2-7; D might be TRBD1 (6 bases). The ends were cut back, 3 bases at V and 3 bases at J, with 19 bases in the middle. This CDR3 contains 16 residues. Germline V gene data show CDR1 as SGDLS and CDR2 as YYNGEE. CDR3 in amino acids: CASSAADSWQLYEQYF. The CDR3 nucleotides read TGTGCCAGCAGCGCCGCGGACAGCTGGCAACTCTACGAGCAGTACTTC.

In its sample, this clone was seen once. The genes are TRBV11-3 and TRBJ2-1; 16 nucleotides agree with TRBD2. Per germline, CDR1 SGHNT and CDR2 YENEEA. The CDR3 is 17 amino acids. The V gene end was trimmed by 5 bases and the J gene end by 9 bases; junction bases not matched to a gene: 10. CDR3 residues: CASSTGTSGGGRGEQFF. The CDR3, as DNA: TGTGCCAGCAGCACCGGGACTAGCGGGGGGGGTAGGGGTGAGCAGTTCTTC.

The rearrangement links TRBV5-4 to TRBJ1-1, with a possible D match to TRBD1 (5 bases). Germline CDR1 and CDR2: SGHNT and YYREEE (reference sequence). Trimming shortened V by 5 bases and J by 8 bases, and 19 bases separated the two germline ends. The CDR3 length is 14 residues. The CDR3 nucleotides read TGTGCCAGCAGTCTACGACAGACCAACATGGAAGCTTTCTTT. Encoded protein: CASSLRQTNMEAFF.

The rearrangement links TRBV5-6 to TRBJ2-1; tentatively, D is TRBD1 (5 bases). The V gene's germline CDR1 is SGHDT and CDR2 YYEEEE. Trimming removed 4 bases at V and 3 bases at J, with 11 bases between. CDR3 size: 14 residues. The CDR3 region has the DNA TGTGCCAGCAGCCCGCAGGGTAGCTACAATGAGCAGTTCTTC. This translates into CASSPQGSYNEQFF.

The V and J genes are TRBV4-1 and TRBJ2-7; 15 nucleotides match TRBD2. Looked up from germline, CDR1 is MGHRA and CDR2 is YSYEKL. J gave up 6 bases and V 4 bases, and 10 bases lay outside the gene matches. The CDR3 loop spans 17 amino acids. CDR3 amino acids: CASSPFRTSGRAGEQYF. CDR3 sequence (DNA): TGCGCCAGCAGCCCCTTCCGGACTAGCGGGAGGGCAGGCGAGCAGTACTTC.

The V call is TRBV7-7, the J call TRBJ1-1; D unresolved. Trimming removed 2 bases from V and 1 base from J, with 5 bases in between. Germline CDR1 SSHAT, CDR2 FNYEAQ (reference sequence). The CDR3 runs 13 residues. Here the CDR3 DNA reads TGTGCCAGCAGCTTAACAGAGAACACTGAAGCTTTCTTT. It encodes CASSLTENTEAFF.

This sequence joins TRBV30 and TRBJ1-2; 9 bases are a match to TRBD1. The CDR3 runs to 13 residues. Unmatched junction bases numbered 2, after V lost 0 bases and J lost 6 bases. CDR1 and CDR2 (germline): GTSNPN, SVGIG (reference sequence). The CDR3 sequence is CAWSVGQGDGYTF. DNA for the CDR3: TGTGCCTGGAGTGTGGGACAGGGTGATGGCTACACCTTC. The full variable domain, completed using reference TRBV30 and TRBJ1-2, is SQTIHQWPATLVQPVGSPLSLECTVEGTSNPNLYWYRQAAGRGLQLLFYSVGIGQISSEVPQNLSASRPQDRQFILSSKKLLLSDSGFYLCAWSVGQGDGYTFGSGTRLTVV.

The rearrangement links TRBV7-6 to TRBJ2-5, with D tentatively TRBD2 (6 bases). Germline CDR1 is SGHVS and CDR2 is FNYEAQ. Trimming took 3 bases from V and 5 from J, leaving 19 bases between them. This CDR3 spans 16 amino acids. The CDR3 nucleotides are TGTGCCAGCAGCTTCCTCAAGGGGCGGGGTCAGGAGACCCAGTACTTC. Its protein is CASSFLKGRGQETQYF.

The V and J genes are TRBV9 and TRBJ1-2, with TRBD1 matching 8 bases. CDR1 is SGDLS, CDR2 YYNGEE, per germline. The CDR3 is 14 residues long. The V and J ends lost 0 bases and 7 bases, in that order; junction bases with no gene match: 5. The DNA for the CDR3 is TGTGCCAGCAGCGTAGCGGGACAGGCCGGTGGCTACACCTTC. Translating it yields CASSVAGQAGGYTF.

The J gene is TRBJ2-7, the V gene TRBV30, with 7 bases fitting TRBD1. The J segment lost 6 bases and the V segment lost 0 bases, leaving 5 bases of the junction unmatched. Germline values: CDR1 GTSNPN, CDR2 SVGIG (reference sequence). This CDR3 is built from 13 residues. The CDR3 coding sequence is TGTGCCTGGAGTGTCCCGACAGGGATCGAGCAGTACTTC. Its translation is CAWSVPTGIEQYF.

The chain is built from TRBV30 and TRBJ1-1; 7 nucleotides agree with TRBD1. V shed 5 bases and J 1 base; nucleotides not matched to a gene: 4. This CDR3 has 13 residues. Germline V gene lookup returns CDR1 GTSNPN and CDR2 SVGIG (reference sequence). CDR3 sequence: CAWSGQPNTEAFF. The CDR3 DNA is TGTGCCTGGTCGGGACAGCCGAACACTGAAGCTTTCTTT.

This chain connects TRBV30 to TRBJ1-2; TRBD1 matches at 9 bases. CDR1 is GTSNPN and CDR2 is SVGIG in the germline V gene (reference sequence). This CDR3 has 13 amino acids. The trim removed 5 bases at V and 7 bases at J, leaving 8 bases unmatched. CDR3 nucleotide sequence: TGTGCCTGGGCCGGGACAGGGCAAAGTGGCTACACCTTC. Translated: CAWAGTGQSGYTF. The full variable domain, with the rest looked up from reference TRBV30 and TRBJ1-2, is SQTIHQWPATLVQPVGSPLSLECTVEGTSNPNLYWYRQAAGRGLQLLFYSVGIGQISSEVPQNLSASRPQDRQFILSSKKLLLSDSGFYLCAWAGTGQSGYTFGSGTRLTVV.

This sequence joins TRBV7-7 and TRBJ2-3; 10 bases match TRBD2. Germline V gives CDR1 SSHAT, CDR2 FNYEAQ (reference sequence). V lost 3 bases to trimming and J lost 6 bases; unmatched junction nucleotides: 6. The CDR3 contains 15 residues. In nucleotides, the CDR3 is TGTGCCAGCAGCTTCAGAGCGGGGGGGGCCGATACGCAGTATTTT. This translates into CASSFRAGGADTQYF.

This clone has a handful of counts. The chain recombines TRBV9 with TRBJ2-1; a possible D gene is TRBD2 (6 bases). The V gene's germline CDR1 is SGDLS and CDR2 YYNGEE. The germline V and J ends were trimmed by 10 bases and 5 bases, with 10 bases remaining between them. The CDR3 is made up of 11 amino acids. The CDR3 DNA reads as TGTGCCGCGGGGAAGGACAATGAGCAGTTCTTC. Translation: CAAGKDNEQFF.

The chain employs TRBV2 and TRBJ2-1, with a possible D match to TRBD2 (6 bases). The germline CDR1 and CDR2 sequences are SNHLY and FYNNEI. V was pared by 1 base and J by 9 bases, with 13 bases between. The CDR3 has 14 amino acids. CDR3 sequence reads: CASSEGTGAGEQFF. CDR3 coding DNA: TGTGCCAGCAGTGAAGGTACGGGAGCAGGTGAGCAGTTCTTC.

This rearrangement joins TRBV2 to TRBJ2-7, with D maybe TRBD2 (6 bases). The germline V gene has CDR1 SNHLY and CDR2 FYNNEI. The length of the CDR3 is 16 residues. Trimming cost V 10 bases and J 2 bases, with 24 bases left between them. This CDR3 reads CATGQSGSPIPYEQYF. The CDR3 bases are TGTGCCACCGGTCAGAGCGGGTCCCCGATCCCCTACGAGCAGTACTTC.

CDR3: CASSYGDRGFTEAFF. The DNA of the CDR3 is TGTGCCAGCAGTTACGGGGACAGGGGATTCACTGAAGCTTTCTTT. The J gene is TRBJ1-1, the V gene TRBV6-5, with TRBD1 identical over 10 bases. Germline loops: CDR1 MNHEY, CDR2 SVGAGI. The CDR3 covers 15 residues. The junction had 4 bases not matched to a gene; V was cut back by 2 bases and J by 4 bases.

This clone was seen only once. V and J are TRBV4-3 and TRBJ2-7, with D perhaps TRBD1 (5 bases). Germline V lookup: CDR1 LGHNA, CDR2 YSLEER. The length of the CDR3 is 18 residues. The V and J ends lost 0 bases and 3 bases respectively, with 21 bases between them. CDR3 in DNA: TGCGCCAGCAGCCAAGATCCGGTTGGTCAGGGTCTTGTCTACGAGCAGTACTTC. This codes for CASSQDPVGQGLVYEQYF.

This clone has only a few counts. The J gene is TRBJ1-1, the V gene TRBV11-2; weak D call: TRBD1 (5 bases). The CDR3 is 15 amino acids. The V and J ends lost 7 bases and 0 bases respectively, with 15 bases between them. CDR1 is SGHAT, CDR2 FQNNGV, per germline. The CDR3, as DNA: TGTGCCAGCAACCAAAACGCGGGGCTGAACACTGAAGCTTTCTTT. Translation gives CASNQNAGLNTEAFF.

In its sample, this clone ranks as large (0.1 to 1%). The V and J genes are TRBV5-4 and TRBJ2-3, with D unclear. Trimming took 0 bases from V and 2 from J, leaving 10 bases between them. The CDR3 loop spans 15 amino acids. CDR1 and CDR2 from the germline V gene are SGHNT and YYREEE (reference sequence). For the CDR3, the DNA is TGTGCCAGCAGCTTGGCGTGGCAGTACACAGATACGCAGTATTTT. As protein: CASSLAWQYTDTQYF.

V gene TRBV5-6 combines with J gene TRBJ1-6, with D hard to call. The V end was cut by 3 bases, the J end by 8 bases, with 15 bases between. Per germline, CDR1 SGHDT and CDR2 YYEEEE. The CDR3 totals 15 residues. CDR3 DNA: TGTGCCAGCAGCTCGGAGGGAGCAGGCGATTCACCCCTCCACTTT. Translation gives CASSSEGAGDSPLHF.

The chain joins TRBV14 to TRBJ2-7; 9 bases line up with TRBD2. The germline CDR1 and CDR2 sequences are SGHDN and FVKESK. V was clipped by 0 bases and J by 3 bases; unmatched bases: 6. CDR3 length equals 16 residues. CDR3 amino acids: CASSQEFPAGGYEQYF. The CDR3 DNA reads TGTGCCAGCAGCCAAGAGTTCCCAGCGGGAGGCTACGAGCAGTACTTC.

The rearrangement links TRBV6-1 to TRBJ2-1; 9 positions match TRBD2. The length of the CDR3 is 15 residues. The ends lost 1 base at V and 8 bases at J; junction bases unmatched: 6. Germline loops: CDR1 MNHNS, CDR2 SASEGT. The CDR3 sequence is CASSEVPSGNYEQFF. CDR3 sequence (DNA): TGTGCCAGCAGTGAAGTACCTAGCGGGAACTATGAGCAGTTCTTC.